The rows below give T cell receptor beta chains drawn from one sample of a study of response to subunit inactivated influenza vaccine. Using its own MiXCR run on the RT-PCR reads, TCRdb lists one record per CDR3 protein. The table lists around 520,000 distinct CDR3 sequences, approximately 12% of them singletons, with roughly 10% in the top ten. The sample consisted of PBMCs from blood, taken on the day of vaccination. The receptors come from a man aged 50 to 60 who received an inactivated influenza vaccine. CDR3s include the opening cysteine and the closing phenylalanine or tryptophan.

cdr3_aa | v_call | cdr3_length | j_call
CASSSGLLVAEQFF | TRBV7-2 | 14 | TRBJ2-1
CSVEGGARYEQYF | TRBV29-1 | 13 | TRBJ2-7
CASTYGAGKSEQYF | TRBV6-1 | 14 | TRBJ2-7
CAWSEGDFQPQHF | TRBV30 | 13 | TRBJ1-5
CASGGRTSGYNEQFF | TRBV12-3/TRBV12-4 | 15 | TRBJ2-1
CASSPAGTGSHNEQFF | TRBV4-2 | 16 | TRBJ2-1
CATSDAGTPWNPDTQYF | TRBV24-1 | 17 | TRBJ2-3
CASSDRGKQYF | TRBV6-1 | 11 | TRBJ2-7
CATSGEGDGTYEQYF | TRBV24-1 | 15 | TRBJ2-7
CASSEWRGELFF | TRBV25-1 | 12 | TRBJ2-2
CSAYSLGGNEQFF | TRBV20-1 | 13 | TRBJ2-1
CASRPSGRKATGELFF | TRBV6-2/TRBV6-3 | 16 | TRBJ2-2
CATGGRTQGTQYF | TRBV6-6 | 13 | TRBJ2-5
CSVEITSGRDTQYF | TRBV29-1 | 14 | TRBJ2-3
CSAILPGTSVHEQYF | TRBV20-1 | 15 | TRBJ2-7
CASSYDHGETQYF | TRBV6-2/TRBV6-3 | 13 | TRBJ2-5
CASSLMVDEQYF | TRBV11-2 | 12 | TRBJ2-7
CASSYRERTEAFF | TRBV6-5 | 13 | TRBJ1-1
CASSPTGSGGYTF | TRBV5-1 | 13 | TRBJ1-2
CASSQEPAGGVYEQYF | TRBV4-1 | 16 | TRBJ2-7
CASSPNVAGAGELFF | TRBV7-8 | 15 | TRBJ2-2
CASSLPGQMTGELFF | TRBV18 | 15 | TRBJ2-2
CASSVATSGGRERFDEQFF | TRBV9 | 19 | TRBJ2-1
CASSLLGPQGGELFF | TRBV5-5 | 15 | TRBJ2-2
CASSEGQSLSYEQYF | TRBV6-1 | 15 | TRBJ2-7
CASISTSTYYNEQFF | TRBV25-1 | 15 | TRBJ2-1
CASSLVGTGRGADTQYF | TRBV7-2 | 17 | TRBJ2-3
CASSRYLAGDFYEQYF | TRBV7-6 | 16 | TRBJ2-7
CAAWASGGSEQFF | TRBV10-2 | 13 | TRBJ2-1
CASNDRGLSYNEQFF | TRBV12-3/TRBV12-4 | 15 | TRBJ2-1
CASSVGPNTEAFF | TRBV9 | 13 | TRBJ1-1
CASSQDNSADGYTF | TRBV3-1 | 14 | TRBJ1-2
CASSPWTLNTGELFF | TRBV5-6 | 15 | TRBJ2-2